The next 21 T cell receptor beta chains were all read from a single sample in a study of cytotoxic CD8 clonotypes in ibrutinib-treated CLL. Sequenced by immunoSEQ multiplex PCR; TCRdb stores in-frame clones only, minus some. The repertoire holds more than 200,000 clones, with 70% as singletons. The specimen was PBMCs, collected after 24 months of ibrutinib treatment. These receptors originate from a human donor with chronic lymphocytic leukemia.

This sequence joins TRBV7-2 and TRBJ1-5, with D unresolved. The germline gives CDR1 SGHTA, CDR2 FQGNSA. The CDR3 length is 16 residues. Trimming shortened V by 1 base and J by 1 base, and 11 bases separated the two germline ends. In nucleotides, the CDR3 is TGTGCCAGCAGCTTAGTAGGCAGTTCGAGCAATCAGCCCCAGCATTTT. This encodes CASSLVGSSSNQPQHF.

CDR3 DNA sequence: TGCGCCAGCCGGGACAGTGCAACTAATGAAAAACTGTTTTTT. The encoded protein is CASRDSATNEKLFF. The V gene is TRBV5-1, the J gene TRBJ1-4; 7 bases are a match to TRBD1. The CDR3 sequence is 14 residues long. The ends lost 7 bases at V and 0 bases at J; junction bases unmatched: 3. Germline values: CDR1 SGHRS, CDR2 YFSETQ. Based on the CDR3 plus reference TRBV5-1 and TRBJ1-4, the full variable domain is KAGVTQTPRYLIKTRGQQVTLSCSPISGHRSVSWYQQTPGQGLQFLFEYFSETQRNKGNFPGRFSGRQFSNSRSEMNVSTLELGDSALYLCASRDSATNEKLFFGSGTQLSVL.

About this clone: A junction boundary mismatches the germline segment, possibly from a read error. The V and J genes are TRBV7-7 and TRBJ2-3; D gene unclear. This CDR3 has 14 amino acids. Germline V gives CDR1 SSHAT, CDR2 FNYEAQ (reference sequence). The DNA for the CDR3 is TGTGCTAGCAGCTCCGGTCAACCAGCGGATACGCAGTATTTT. Protein product: CASSSGQPADTQYF. Drawing the rest from reference TRBV7-7 and TRBJ2-3, the complete variable domain is GAGVSQSPRYKVTKRGQDVTLRCDPISSHATLYWYQQALGQGPEFLTYFNYEAQPDKSGLPSDRFSAERPEGSISTLTIQRTEQRDSAMYRCASSSGQPADTQYFGPGTRLTVL.

CDR3 sequence reads: CASSSTWEGRNEQFF. CDR3 DNA sequence: TGTGCCAGTTCCTCCACCTGGGAGGGTAGAAATGAGCAGTTCTTC. The chain joins TRBV28 to TRBJ2-1, with 7 bases identical to TRBD2. This CDR3 is built from 15 residues. Germline V gene data show CDR1 as MDHEN and CDR2 as SYDVKM. V lost 9 bases to trimming and J lost 7 bases; unmatched junction nucleotides: 15.

The count of this clone is one. The V and J genes are TRBV9 and TRBJ2-7; tentative D call: TRBD1 (7 bases). Looked up from germline, CDR1 is SGDLS and CDR2 is YYNGEE. Between the trimmed V and J ends, which lost 4 bases and 0 bases, there was a span of 11 bases. CDR3 length equals 14 residues. CDR3 loop: CASSTGDSSYEQYF. As DNA, the CDR3 is TGTGCCAGCAGCACGGGGGACAGCTCCTACGAGCAGTACTTC.

This clone has more than one count but fewer than ten. The genes are TRBV4-3 and TRBJ1-1; D is unclear. V gave up 0 bases and J gave up 1 base, with 6 bases separating them. This CDR3 region has 14 residues. Germline-derived CDR1 and CDR2 are LGHNA and YSLEER. DNA for the CDR3: TGCGCCAGCAGCCAAGATTCAGGGAACACTGAAGCTTTCTTT. Translating gives CASSQDSGNTEAFF.

The chain couples TRBV2 to TRBJ1-5; D is possibly TRBD1 (6 bases). The CDR3 is 15 amino acids. CDR1 and CDR2 from the germline V gene are SNHLY and FYNNEI. Trimming removed 7 bases at V and 7 bases at J, with 20 bases between. The CDR3 loop reads CASTGPGGRVQPQHF. The CDR3 nucleotides are TGTGCCAGCACCGGGCCGGGGGGCAGGGTACAGCCCCAGCATTTT.

V gene TRBV7-2 combines with J gene TRBJ2-2, with D unclear. Trimming removed 0 bases from V and 6 bases from J, with 5 bases in between. Germline values: CDR1 SGHTA, CDR2 FQGNSA. This CDR3 is 13 amino acids long. The CDR3 bases are TGTGCCAGCAGCTTAGCCCGGGCCGGGGAGCTGTTTTTT. Translating it yields CASSLARAGELFF.

This rearrangement joins TRBV19 to TRBJ1-1; D might be TRBD1 (6 bases). CDR1 and CDR2 (germline): LNHDA, SQIVND (reference sequence). This CDR3 comprises 14 residues. V was shortened by 3 bases and J by 5 bases, with 13 bases between the two germline ends. The CDR3: CASSMRGGITEAFF. Written as DNA, the CDR3 is TGTGCCAGTAGTATGAGAGGGGGTATAACTGAAGCTTTCTTT.

This chain uses TRBV4-1 with TRBJ2-1; possible D gene TRBD2, 5 bases. Trimming shortened V by 0 bases and J by 5 bases, and 17 bases separated the two germline ends. Germline-derived CDR1 and CDR2 are MGHRA and YSYEKL. This CDR3 is built from 17 residues. The CDR3 is CASSQDTTRLGDNEQFF. CDR3 coding DNA: TGCGCCAGCAGCCAAGACACGACCAGACTGGGAGACAATGAGCAGTTCTTC.

CDR3 nucleotide sequence: TGTGCCAGCAGCCGGGACAGGGGGCTGCCTGGGGCCAACGTCCTGACTTTC. Encoded protein: CASSRDRGLPGANVLTF. This chain uses TRBV14 with TRBJ2-6; TRBD1 aligns across 12 bases. Germline assignment: CDR1 SGHDN and CDR2 FVKESK. Trimming at V came to 4 bases and at J to 2 bases, leaving 3 bases not matched to a gene. The CDR3 contains 17 residues.

The rearrangement joins TRBV19 to TRBJ1-1, with no clear D. Trimming stripped 1 base from V and 1 base from J, with 7 bases between. CDR1 and CDR2 from the germline V gene are LNHDA and SQIVND (reference sequence). The CDR3 totals 14 residues. This chain's CDR3 is CASSIGAGNTEAFF. The CDR3 region has the DNA TGTGCCAGTAGTATAGGGGCCGGGAACACTGAAGCTTTCTTT.

CDR3 loop: CASTGRGGSEQFF. The CDR3 coding sequence is TGTGCCAGCACCGGAAGGGGAGGCAGTGAGCAGTTCTTC. This sequence joins TRBV6-1 and TRBJ2-1, with D perhaps TRBD2 (6 bases). The germline V gene encodes CDR1 MNHNS and CDR2 SASEGT. The CDR3 length is 13 residues. The ends were cut back, 7 bases at V and 9 bases at J, with 16 bases in the middle.

The rearrangement links TRBV28 to TRBJ1-5; unclear D gene. Germline CDR1 and CDR2: MDHEN and SYDVKM. This CDR3 has 13 residues. The V and J ends lost 6 bases and 5 bases respectively, with 11 bases between them. DNA of the CDR3: TGTGCCAGCAGGGCCCCTCGGGATCAGCCCCAGCATTTT. This codes for CASRAPRDQPQHF. The complete variable domain, with remaining parts taken from reference TRBV28 and TRBJ1-5, reads DVKVTQSSRYLVKRTGEKVFLECVQDMDHENMFWYRQDPGLGLRLIYFSYDVKMKEKGDIPEGYSVSREKKERFSLILESASTNQTSMYLCASRAPRDQPQHFGDGTRLSIL.

This clone was found a few times. The V and J genes are TRBV6-8 and TRBJ1-2; 9 bases map to TRBD1. The CDR3 has 16 residues. Germline lookup yields CDR1 MNHGY and CDR2 SAAAGT. J was trimmed by 6 bases and V by 7 bases; bases with no gene match: 15. CDR3 bases: TGTGCCAGCATGGGGACAGGGAAAAAGAAGAGCCATGGCTACACCTTC. Residues: CASMGTGKKKSHGYTF.

This clone came up once. The chain is built from TRBV2 and TRBJ2-7, with no clear D. Germline-derived CDR1 and CDR2 are SNHLY and FYNNEI. V was trimmed by 6 bases and J by 5 bases, leaving 8 bases between them. This CDR3 comprises 11 residues. CDR3 DNA sequence: TGTGCCAGCAGGGACCGGGACGAGCAGTACTTC. Its protein is CASRDRDEQYF.

The J gene is TRBJ1-5, the V gene TRBV29-1; D perhaps matches TRBD1 (6 bases). Trimming took 5 bases from V and 4 from J, leaving 12 bases between them. The CDR3 runs 13 residues. The germline V gene has CDR1 SQVTM and CDR2 ANQGSEA. CDR3 amino acids: CSVMWQGNQPQHF. CDR3 bases: TGCAGCGTTATGTGGCAGGGGAATCAGCCCCAGCATTTT. Together with reference TRBV29-1 and TRBJ1-5, the CDR3 gives the full variable domain: SAVISQKPSRDICQRGTSLTIQCQVDSQVTMMFWYRQQPGQSLTLIATANQGSEATYESGFVIDKFPISRPNLTFSTLTVSNMSPEDSSIYLCSVMWQGNQPQHFGDGTRLSIL.

The table lists this clone with a few counts. The chain combines TRBV28 with TRBJ2-5; 9 nucleotides agree with TRBD1. Germline trimming cut 3 bases from V and 5 bases from J; bases unmatched to any gene: 10. This CDR3 comprises 16 residues. CDR1 and CDR2 (germline): MDHEN, SYDVKM. CDR3 loop: CASSLRQGVFGETQYF. The CDR3 nucleotides are TGTGCCAGCAGTTTGCGACAGGGGGTGTTCGGCGAGACCCAGTACTTC.

This clone came up a few times. This chain connects TRBV27 to TRBJ1-5; the D is unclear. The V gene's germline CDR1 is MNHEY and CDR2 SMNVEV (reference sequence). The CDR3 has 12 amino acids. With 2 bases removed from V and 7 bases from J, the gap between germline ends came to 6 bases. The CDR3 bases are TGTGCCAGCAGTTTACCCGGGCAGCCCCAGCATTTT. It encodes CASSLPGQPQHF.

The rearrangement joins TRBV5-1 to TRBJ1-5, with D tentatively TRBD1 (5 bases). The germline CDR1 and CDR2 sequences are SGHRS and YFSETQ. CDR3 size: 15 residues. V lost 0 bases and J lost 4, with 11 bases in between. In DNA form, the CDR3 reads TGCGCCAGCAGCTTGGCCGGGGCGGGAAATCAGCCCCAGCATTTT. Amino acid sequence: CASSLAGAGNQPQHF.

This clone was counted many times. The rearrangement links TRBV9 to TRBJ2-1; D is possibly TRBD1 or TRBD2 (5 bases each). The length of the CDR3 is 15 residues. Germline V CDR1 and CDR2: SGDLS, YYNGEE. V shed 3 bases and J shed 0 bases, with 10 bases lying between them. The CDR3 nucleotides are TGTGCCAGCAGCGCGGACGGGGCCTCCTACAATGAGCAGTTCTTC. Its protein product is CASSADGASYNEQFF.